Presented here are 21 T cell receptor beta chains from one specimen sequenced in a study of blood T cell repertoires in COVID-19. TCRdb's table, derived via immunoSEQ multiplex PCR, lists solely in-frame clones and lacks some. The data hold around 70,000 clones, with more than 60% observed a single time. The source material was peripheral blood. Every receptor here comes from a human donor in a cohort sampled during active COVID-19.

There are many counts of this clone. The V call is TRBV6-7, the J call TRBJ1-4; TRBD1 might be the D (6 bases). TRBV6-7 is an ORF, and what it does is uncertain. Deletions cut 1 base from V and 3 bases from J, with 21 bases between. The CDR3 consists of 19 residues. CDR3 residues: CASSYFREQGRGANEKLFF. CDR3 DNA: TGTGCCAGCAGTTACTTCAGGGAGCAGGGGCGAGGAGCTAATGAAAAACTGTTTTTT.

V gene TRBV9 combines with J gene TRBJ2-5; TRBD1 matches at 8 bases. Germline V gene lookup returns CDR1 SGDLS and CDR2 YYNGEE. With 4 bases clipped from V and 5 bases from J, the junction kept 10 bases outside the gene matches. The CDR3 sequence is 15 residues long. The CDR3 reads CASSRGQGAWETQYF. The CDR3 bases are TGTGCCAGCAGCCGGGGGCAGGGGGCATGGGAGACCCAGTACTTC. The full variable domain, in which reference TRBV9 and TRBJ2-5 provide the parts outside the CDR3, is DSGVTQTPKHLITATGQRVTLRCSPRSGDLSVYWYQQSLDQGLQFLIQYYNGEERAKGNILERFSAQQFPDLHSELNLSSLELGDSALYFCASSRGQGAWETQYFGPGTRLLVL.

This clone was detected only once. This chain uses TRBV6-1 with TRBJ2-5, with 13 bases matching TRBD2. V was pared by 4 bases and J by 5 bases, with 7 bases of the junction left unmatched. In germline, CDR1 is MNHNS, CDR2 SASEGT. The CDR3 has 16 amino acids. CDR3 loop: CASSVTSGRGAETQYF. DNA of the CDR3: TGTGCCAGCAGTGTAACTAGCGGGAGGGGAGCTGAGACCCAGTACTTC.

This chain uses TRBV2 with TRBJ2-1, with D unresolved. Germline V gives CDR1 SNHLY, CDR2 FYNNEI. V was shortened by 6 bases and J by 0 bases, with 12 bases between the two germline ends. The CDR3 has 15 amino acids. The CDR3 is CASSSSRSSYNEQFF. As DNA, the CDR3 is TGTGCCAGCAGCAGCTCTAGGAGCTCCTACAATGAGCAGTTCTTC.

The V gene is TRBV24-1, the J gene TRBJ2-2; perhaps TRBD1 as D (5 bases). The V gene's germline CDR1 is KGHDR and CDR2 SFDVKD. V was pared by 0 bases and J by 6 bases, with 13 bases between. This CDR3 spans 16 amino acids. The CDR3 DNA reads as TGTGCCACCAGTGATTTGCTTAAAGGGGTTCCCGGGGAGCTGTTTTTT. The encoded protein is CATSDLLKGVPGELFF.

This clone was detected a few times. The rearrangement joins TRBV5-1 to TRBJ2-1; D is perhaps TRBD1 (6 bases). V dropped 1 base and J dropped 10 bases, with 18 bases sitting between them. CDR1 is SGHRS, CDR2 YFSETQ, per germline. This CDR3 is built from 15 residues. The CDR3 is CASSLTPGLGGEQFF. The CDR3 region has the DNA TGCGCCAGCAGCTTGACCCCAGGTCTAGGGGGAGAGCAGTTCTTC.

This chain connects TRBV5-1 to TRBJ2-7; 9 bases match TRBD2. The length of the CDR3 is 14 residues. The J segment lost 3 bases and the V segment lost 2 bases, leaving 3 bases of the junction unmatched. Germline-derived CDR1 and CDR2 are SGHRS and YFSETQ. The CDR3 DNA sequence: TGCGCCAGCAGCTTCGGACTAGCGATCTACGAGCAGTACTTC. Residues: CASSFGLAIYEQYF.

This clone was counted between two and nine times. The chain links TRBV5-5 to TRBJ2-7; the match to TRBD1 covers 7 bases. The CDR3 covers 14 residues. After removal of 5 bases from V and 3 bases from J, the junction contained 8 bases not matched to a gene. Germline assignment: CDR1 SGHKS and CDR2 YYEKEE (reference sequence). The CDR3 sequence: CASRDRTHGYEQYF. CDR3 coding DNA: TGTGCCAGCAGGGACAGGACCCACGGCTACGAGCAGTACTTC.

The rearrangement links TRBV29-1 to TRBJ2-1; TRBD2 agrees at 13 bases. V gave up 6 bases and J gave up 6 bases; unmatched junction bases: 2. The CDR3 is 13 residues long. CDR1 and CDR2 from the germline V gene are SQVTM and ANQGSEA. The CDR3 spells CSVGLAGANEQFF. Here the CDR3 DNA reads TGCAGCGTCGGACTAGCGGGGGCCAATGAGCAGTTCTTC.

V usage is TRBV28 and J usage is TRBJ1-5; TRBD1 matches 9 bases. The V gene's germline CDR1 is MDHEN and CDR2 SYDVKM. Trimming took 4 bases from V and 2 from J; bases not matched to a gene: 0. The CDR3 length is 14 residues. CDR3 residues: CASSWTGGNQPQHF. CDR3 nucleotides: TGTGCCAGCAGTTGGACAGGGGGCAATCAGCCCCAGCATTTT.

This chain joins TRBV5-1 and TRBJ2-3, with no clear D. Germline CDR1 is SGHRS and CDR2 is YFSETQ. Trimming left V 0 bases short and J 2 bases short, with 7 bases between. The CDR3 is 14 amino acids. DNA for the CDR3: TGCGCCAGCAGCTTGGATCCCCTCACAGATACGCAGTATTTT. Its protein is CASSLDPLTDTQYF.

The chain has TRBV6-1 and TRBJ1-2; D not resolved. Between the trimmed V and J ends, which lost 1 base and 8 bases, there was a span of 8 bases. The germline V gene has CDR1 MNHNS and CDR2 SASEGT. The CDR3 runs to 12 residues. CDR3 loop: CASSEGEPGYTF. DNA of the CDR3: TGTGCCAGCAGTGAAGGCGAGCCCGGCTACACCTTC.

The CDR3 bases are TGTGCCAGCAGCTTAGGTACGACAGTCACCCTAGCCAAAAACATTCAGTACTTC. Its translation: CASSLGTTVTLAKNIQYF. V is TRBV7-2 and J is TRBJ2-4; TRBD1 is a possible D gene (5 bases). CDR3 length equals 18 residues. The germline V gene has CDR1 SGHTA and CDR2 FQGNSA. V lost 1 base and J 0 bases, leaving 16 bases between the germline ends.

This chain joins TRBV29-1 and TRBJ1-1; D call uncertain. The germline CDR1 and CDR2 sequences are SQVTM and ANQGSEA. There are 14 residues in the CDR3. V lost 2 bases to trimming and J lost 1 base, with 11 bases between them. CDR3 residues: CSVELWAGNTEAFF. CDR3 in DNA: TGCAGCGTTGAACTATGGGCAGGGAACACTGAAGCTTTCTTT.

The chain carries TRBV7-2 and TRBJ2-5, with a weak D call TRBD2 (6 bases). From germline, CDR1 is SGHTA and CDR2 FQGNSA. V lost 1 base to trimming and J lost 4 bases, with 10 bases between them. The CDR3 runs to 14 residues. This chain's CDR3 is CASSLGGGAETQYF. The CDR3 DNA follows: TGTGCCAGCAGCTTAGGTGGAGGGGCAGAGACCCAGTACTTC. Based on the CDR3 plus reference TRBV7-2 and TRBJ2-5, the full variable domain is GAGVSQSPSNKVTEKGKDVELRCDPISGHTALYWYRQSLGQGLEFLIYFQGNSAPDKSGLPSDRFSAERTGGSVSTLTIQRTQQEDSAVYLCASSLGGGAETQYFGPGTRLLVL.

CDR3 coding DNA: TGTGCCAGCTCCCTTAGCTCCTACGAGCAGTACTTC. Its protein is CASSLSSYEQYF. V is TRBV18 and J is TRBJ2-7; D ambiguous. The V end was cut by 6 bases, the J end by 0 bases, with 6 bases between. The germline V gene encodes CDR1 KGHSH and CDR2 LQKENI. This CDR3 has 12 amino acids.

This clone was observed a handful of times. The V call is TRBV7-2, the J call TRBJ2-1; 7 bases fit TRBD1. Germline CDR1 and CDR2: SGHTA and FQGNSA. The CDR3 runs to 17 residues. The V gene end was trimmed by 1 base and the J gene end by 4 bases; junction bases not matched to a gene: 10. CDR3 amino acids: CASSLEPTGAGYNEQFF. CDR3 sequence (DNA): TGTGCCAGCAGCTTAGAGCCTACAGGGGCAGGGTACAATGAGCAGTTCTTC. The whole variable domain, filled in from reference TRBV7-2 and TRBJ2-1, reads GAGVSQSPSNKVTEKGKDVELRCDPISGHTALYWYRQSLGQGLEFLIYFQGNSAPDKSGLPSDRFSAERTGGSVSTLTIQRTQQEDSAVYLCASSLEPTGAGYNEQFFGPGTRLTVL.

This CDR3 reads CASTQLSGRGYNEQFF. CDR3 nucleotide sequence: TGTGCCAGCACGCAACTCAGCGGGAGAGGCTACAATGAGCAGTTCTTC. The rearrangement joins TRBV27 to TRBJ2-1, with 8 bases matching TRBD2. This CDR3 spans 16 amino acids. CDR1 MNHEY and CDR2 SMNVEV come from the germline V gene (reference sequence). Losses at the gene ends were 7 bases for V and 3 bases for J; bases not matched to a gene: 11.

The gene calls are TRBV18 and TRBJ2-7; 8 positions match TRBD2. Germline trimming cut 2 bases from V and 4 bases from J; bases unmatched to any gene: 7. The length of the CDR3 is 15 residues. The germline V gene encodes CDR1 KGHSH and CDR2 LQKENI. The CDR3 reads CASSPEAGGRYEQYF. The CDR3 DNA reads TGTGCCAGCTCACCAGAGGCGGGGGGTAGATACGAGCAGTACTTC.

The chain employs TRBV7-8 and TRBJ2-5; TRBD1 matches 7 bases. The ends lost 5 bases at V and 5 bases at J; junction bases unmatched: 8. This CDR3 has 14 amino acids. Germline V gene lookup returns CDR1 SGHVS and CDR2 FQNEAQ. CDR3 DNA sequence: TGTGCCAGCAGCGCCTCACAGGGGCTGGAGACCCAGTACTTC. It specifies CASSASQGLETQYF.

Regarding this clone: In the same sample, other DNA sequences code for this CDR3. Here the CDR3 reads CASSLGQGPYNEQFF. The CDR3 DNA sequence: TGCGCCAGCAGCTTGGGACAGGGACCTTACAATGAGCAGTTCTTC. The rearrangement joins TRBV5-1 to TRBJ2-1; 7 bases align to TRBD1. The CDR3 covers 15 residues. The germline gives CDR1 SGHRS, CDR2 YFSETQ. V trimming: 0 bases; J trimming: 4 bases; junction bases outside the gene matches: 4.